This record concerns one T cell receptor (beta chain) sequence. The data belong to a study of blood T cell repertoires in COVID-19. At the level of the study: Italy, Spain and the United States were the sources of the convalescent and acute COVID-19 samples.

How the authors handled the data: Quantification of nucleated cells was approximated via reference gene primer amplification. Assay: immunoSEQ multiplex PCR; the TCRdb copy retains only in-frame clones and omits some. The DNA gave D and trimming, while V, J and clone size come from that table. The sample has around 480,000 clones, 88% seen once. Germline values: CDR1 DFQATT, CDR2 SNEGSKA (reference sequence). The V gene lost 6 bases and the J gene lost 8 bases, with 13 bases spanning the gap. This CDR3 has 11 residues. This sequence was found in a woman between 50 and 59 years old with COVID-19, enrolled during active disease. The chain couples TRBV20-1 to TRBJ1-2; perhaps TRBD1 as D (5 bases). Sequencing input: peripheral blood. The CDR3 sequence: CSASWGEGYTF. DNA of the CDR3: TGCAGTGCCAGTTGGGGGGAAGGCTACACCTTC.